This T cell receptor beta chain was found in a study of blood T cell repertoires in COVID-19. Turning to the study itself: PBMCs, B-cell-depleted T cells, or T cells provided the cDNA or gDNA that made up the material.

CDR3 length: 13 residues. Germline V gene lookup returns CDR1 MNHEY and CDR2 SVGAGI. Deletions cut 5 bases from V and 7 bases from J, with 14 bases between. Sequencing used immunoSEQ multiplex PCR; TCRdb keeps in-frame clones, though not all of them. Among 130,000 or so clones, roughly 91% were seen once, and the ten largest hold 18%. The TCR sequence derives from a man in his fifties or sixties with active or convalescent COVID-19. This chain connects TRBV6-5 to TRBJ1-1, with D possibly being TRBD1 (6 bases). Sequenced: peripheral blood. The CDR3 DNA reads as TGTGCCAGCAGTAGAAGGGAGGGGGGTGAAGCTTTCTTT. It specifies CASSRREGGEAFF.